This T cell receptor beta chain was retrieved from a study of blood T cell repertoires in COVID-19. Study context: Samples of COVID-19 (acute and convalescent) were obtained from the United States, Italy and Spain.

Allocation to cohorts depended on clinical history reported by the participants. Either two negative PCRs, clearance, or symptom resolution qualified Cohort 3 donors as recovered. Germline V gene sequence: CDR1 SGHRS, CDR2 YFSETQ. The CDR3 has 14 amino acids. The junction had 11 bases not matched to a gene; V was cut back by 7 bases and J by 5 bases. This clone was counted between two and nine times. As handled by the study authors: The assay estimated nucleated cells by amplifying reference gene primers. Sequencing was performed with immunoSEQ multiplex PCR; in TCRdb, only in-frame clones are kept and a portion is missing. The DNA was the basis for D and trimming; V, J and clone size are from that table. The data show 150,000 to 200,000 clones, with 80% to 90% seen just once and nearly 8% held by the top ten.

The sequencing input was PBMCs or T cells enriched from blood (not recorded which). This sequence was found in a woman between 45 and 65 years old who had recovered from COVID-19. The chain combines TRBV5-1 with TRBJ1-1, with 7 bases identical to TRBD1. CDR3 region: CASGSTGVGTEAFF. The CDR3 nucleotides read TGCGCCAGCGGTTCAACAGGGGTGGGGACTGAAGCTTTCTTT.